This T cell receptor beta chain was captured by sequencing in a study of blood T cell repertoires in COVID-19. The overall study: The United States, Italy and Spain provided the acute and convalescent COVID-19 samples.

The study drew participants aged about 18 to 95 years from 24 US areas. Resolution of symptoms, clearance, or two negative PCRs was present in recovered Cohort 3 donors. Trimming removed 1 base from V and 0 bases from J, with 10 bases in between. The CDR3 covers 15 residues. Germline V lookup: CDR1 SEHNR, CDR2 FQNEAQ (reference sequence). This clone was recorded a few times. In the source study's methods: The assay estimated nucleated cells by amplifying reference gene primers. Using immunoSEQ multiplex PCR, the repertoire was profiled, and TCRdb retains in-frame clones only, with some absent. V and J calls and clone size are copied from that table; D and trimming were computed from the DNA. Here the sample spans around 280,000 clones, around nine tenths being singletons.

This sequence was found in a woman aged 40 to 50 who had recovered from COVID-19. This rearrangement joins TRBV7-9 to TRBJ2-7, with D unresolved. The sequencing input was PBMCs or T cells enriched from blood (not recorded which). Here the CDR3 DNA reads TGTGCCAGCAGCTTAGGCGTCCCGAGCTCCTACGAGCAGTACTTC. It encodes CASSLGVPSSYEQYF.